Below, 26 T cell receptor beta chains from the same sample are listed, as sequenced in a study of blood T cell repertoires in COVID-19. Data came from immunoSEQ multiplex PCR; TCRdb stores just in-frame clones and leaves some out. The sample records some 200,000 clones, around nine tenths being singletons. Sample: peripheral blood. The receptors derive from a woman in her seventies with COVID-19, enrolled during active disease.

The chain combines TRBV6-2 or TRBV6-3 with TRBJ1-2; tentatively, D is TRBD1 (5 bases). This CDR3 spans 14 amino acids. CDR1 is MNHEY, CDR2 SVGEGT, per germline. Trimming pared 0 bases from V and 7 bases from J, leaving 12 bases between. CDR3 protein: CASSYSGQSGGYTF. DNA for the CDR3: TGTGCCAGCAGTTACTCAGGACAATCGGGTGGCTACACCTTC.

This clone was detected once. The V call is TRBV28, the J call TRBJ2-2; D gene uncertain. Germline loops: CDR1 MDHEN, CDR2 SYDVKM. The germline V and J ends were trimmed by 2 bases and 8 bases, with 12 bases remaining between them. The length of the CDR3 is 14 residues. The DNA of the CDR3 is TGTGCCAGCAGTTTACTTCTAACTTTAGGGGAGCTGTTTTTT. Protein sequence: CASSLLLTLGELFF.

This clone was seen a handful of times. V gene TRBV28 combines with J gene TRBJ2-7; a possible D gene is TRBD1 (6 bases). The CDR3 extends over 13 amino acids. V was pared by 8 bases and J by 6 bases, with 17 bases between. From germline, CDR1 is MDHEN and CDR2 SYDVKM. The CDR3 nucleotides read TGTGCCAGCCGGGACACCTCCTTAACCGAGCAGTACTTC. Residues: CASRDTSLTEQYF.

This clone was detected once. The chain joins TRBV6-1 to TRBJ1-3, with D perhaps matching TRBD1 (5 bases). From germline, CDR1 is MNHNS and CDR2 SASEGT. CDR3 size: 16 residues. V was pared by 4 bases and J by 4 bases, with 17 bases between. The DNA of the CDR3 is TGTGCCAGCAGTGGGGGGATATGGGGAGGAGGAAACACCATATATTTT. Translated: CASSGGIWGGGNTIYF.

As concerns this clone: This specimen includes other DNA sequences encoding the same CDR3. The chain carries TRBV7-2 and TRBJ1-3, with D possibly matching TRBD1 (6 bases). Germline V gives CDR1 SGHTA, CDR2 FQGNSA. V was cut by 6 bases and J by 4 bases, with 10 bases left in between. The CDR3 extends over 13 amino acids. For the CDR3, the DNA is TGTGCCAGCAGTTCAGGGGCCGGAAACACCATATATTTT. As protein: CASSSGAGNTIYF.

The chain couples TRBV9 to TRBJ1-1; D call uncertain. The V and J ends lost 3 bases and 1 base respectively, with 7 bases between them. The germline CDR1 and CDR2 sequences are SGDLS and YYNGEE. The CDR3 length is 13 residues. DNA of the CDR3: TGTGCCAGCAGCGAAACACCGAACACTGAAGCTTTCTTT. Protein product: CASSETPNTEAFF. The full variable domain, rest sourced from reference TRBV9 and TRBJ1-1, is DSGVTQTPKHLITATGQRVTLRCSPRSGDLSVYWYQQSLDQGLQFLIQYYNGEERAKGNILERFSAQQFPDLHSELNLSSLELGDSALYFCASSETPNTEAFFGQGTRLTVV.

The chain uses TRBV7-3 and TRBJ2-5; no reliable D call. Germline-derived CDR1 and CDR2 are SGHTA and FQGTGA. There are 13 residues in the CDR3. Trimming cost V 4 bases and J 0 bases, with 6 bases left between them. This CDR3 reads CASSSSDQETQYF. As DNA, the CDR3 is TGTGCCAGCAGCTCGTCCGACCAAGAGACCCAGTACTTC.

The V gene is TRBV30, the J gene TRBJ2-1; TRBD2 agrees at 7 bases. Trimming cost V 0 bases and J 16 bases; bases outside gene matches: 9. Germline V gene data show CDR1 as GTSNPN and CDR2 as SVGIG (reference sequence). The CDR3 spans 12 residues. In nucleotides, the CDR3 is TGTGCCTGGAGTGTACTAGAGGGAGGGCCCTTCTTC. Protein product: CAWSVLEGGPFF.

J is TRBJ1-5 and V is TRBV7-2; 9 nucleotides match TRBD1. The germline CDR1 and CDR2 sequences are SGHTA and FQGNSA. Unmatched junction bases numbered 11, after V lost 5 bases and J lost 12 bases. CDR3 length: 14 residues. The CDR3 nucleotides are TGTGCCAGCAGCGACGGGACAGGGAGAGGAGTCCAGCATTTT. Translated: CASSDGTGRGVQHF.

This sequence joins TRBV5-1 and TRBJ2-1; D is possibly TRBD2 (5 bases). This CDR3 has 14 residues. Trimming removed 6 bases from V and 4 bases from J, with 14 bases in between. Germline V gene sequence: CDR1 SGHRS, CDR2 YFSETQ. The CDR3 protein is CASTPGGRYNEQFF. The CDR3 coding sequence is TGCGCCAGCACCCCCGGCGGGCGATACAATGAGCAGTTCTTC.

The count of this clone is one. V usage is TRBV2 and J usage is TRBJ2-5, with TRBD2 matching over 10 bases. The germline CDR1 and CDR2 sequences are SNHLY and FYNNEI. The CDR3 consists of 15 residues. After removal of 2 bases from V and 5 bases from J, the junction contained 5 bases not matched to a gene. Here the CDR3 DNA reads TGTGCCAGCAGTGAATGGACTAGCGGAGATGAGACCCAGTACTTC. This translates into CASSEWTSGDETQYF.

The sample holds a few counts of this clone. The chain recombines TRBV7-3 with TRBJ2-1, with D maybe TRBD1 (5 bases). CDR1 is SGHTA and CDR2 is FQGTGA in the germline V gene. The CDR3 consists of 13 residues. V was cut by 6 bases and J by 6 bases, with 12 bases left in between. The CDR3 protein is CASRGLRRNEQFF. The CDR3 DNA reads TGTGCCAGCAGGGGGCTCCGACGCAATGAGCAGTTCTTC.

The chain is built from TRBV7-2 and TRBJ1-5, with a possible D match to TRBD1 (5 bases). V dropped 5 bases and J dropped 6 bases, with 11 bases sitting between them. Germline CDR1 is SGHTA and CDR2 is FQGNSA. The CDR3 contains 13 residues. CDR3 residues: CASSPGLTQPQHF. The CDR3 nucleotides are TGTGCCAGCAGCCCAGGGCTTACTCAGCCCCAGCATTTT. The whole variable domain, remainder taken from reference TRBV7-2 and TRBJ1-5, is GAGVSQSPSNKVTEKGKDVELRCDPISGHTALYWYRQSLGQGLEFLIYFQGNSAPDKSGLPSDRFSAERTGGSVSTLTIQRTQQEDSAVYLCASSPGLTQPQHFGDGTRLSIL.

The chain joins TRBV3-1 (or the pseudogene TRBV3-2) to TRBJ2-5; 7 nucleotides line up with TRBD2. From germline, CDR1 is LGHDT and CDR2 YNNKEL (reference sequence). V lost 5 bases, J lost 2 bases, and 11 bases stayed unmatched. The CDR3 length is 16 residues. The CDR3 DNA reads TGTGCCAGCAGCAACCTGGGCGGGAGTGCTCAAGAGACCCAGTACTTC. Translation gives CASSNLGGSAQETQYF.

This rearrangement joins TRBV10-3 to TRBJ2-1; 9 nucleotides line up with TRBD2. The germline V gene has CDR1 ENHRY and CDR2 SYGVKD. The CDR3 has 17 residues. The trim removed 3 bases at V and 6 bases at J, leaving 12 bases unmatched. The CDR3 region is CAISDRLGLAGSNEQFF. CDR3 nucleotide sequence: TGTGCCATCAGTGACCGGTTGGGGCTAGCGGGAAGCAATGAGCAGTTCTTC.

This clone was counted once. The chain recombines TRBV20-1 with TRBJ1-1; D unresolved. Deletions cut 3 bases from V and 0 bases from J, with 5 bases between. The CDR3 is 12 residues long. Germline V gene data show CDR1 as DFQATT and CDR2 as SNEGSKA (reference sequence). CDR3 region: CSASLVNTEAFF. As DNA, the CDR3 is TGCAGTGCTAGTCTTGTGAACACTGAAGCTTTCTTT.

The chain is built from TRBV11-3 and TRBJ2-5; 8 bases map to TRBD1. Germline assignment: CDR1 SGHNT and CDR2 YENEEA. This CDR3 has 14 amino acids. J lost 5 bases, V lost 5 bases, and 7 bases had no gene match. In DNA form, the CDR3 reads TGTGCCAGCAGCCATAGGACAGGGACCGAGACCCAGTACTTC. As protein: CASSHRTGTETQYF.

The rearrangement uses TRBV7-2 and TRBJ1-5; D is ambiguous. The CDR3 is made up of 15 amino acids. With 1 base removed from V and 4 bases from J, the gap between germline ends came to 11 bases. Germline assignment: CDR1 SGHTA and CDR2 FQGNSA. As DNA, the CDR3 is TGTGCCAGCAGCTTAGTCGGCTCAGGAAATCAGCCCCAGCATTTT. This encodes CASSLVGSGNQPQHF.

CDR3 sequence: CASSPWGPNTGELFF. CDR3 sequence (DNA): TGCGCCAGCAGCCCTTGGGGCCCCAACACCGGGGAGCTGTTTTTT. The chain links TRBV5-1 to TRBJ2-2; possibly TRBD1 for D (5 bases). The CDR3 runs 15 residues. CDR1 is SGHRS, CDR2 YFSETQ, per germline. The V and J ends lost 4 bases and 2 bases respectively, with 12 bases between them.

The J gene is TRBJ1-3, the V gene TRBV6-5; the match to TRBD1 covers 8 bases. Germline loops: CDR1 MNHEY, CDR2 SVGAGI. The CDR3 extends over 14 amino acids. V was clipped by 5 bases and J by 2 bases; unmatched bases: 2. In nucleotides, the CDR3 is TGTGCCAGCAGTCCAGGGGGCACTGGAAACACCATATATTTT. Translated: CASSPGGTGNTIYF.

CDR3: CSASWGDRHGYTF. Here the CDR3 DNA reads TGCAGTGCTAGTTGGGGGGACCGCCATGGCTACACCTTC. The chain has TRBV20-1 and TRBJ1-2; weak D call: TRBD1 (5 bases). The length of the CDR3 is 13 residues. Deletions cut 3 bases from V and 6 bases from J, with 14 bases between. Germline V CDR1 and CDR2: DFQATT, SNEGSKA (reference sequence).

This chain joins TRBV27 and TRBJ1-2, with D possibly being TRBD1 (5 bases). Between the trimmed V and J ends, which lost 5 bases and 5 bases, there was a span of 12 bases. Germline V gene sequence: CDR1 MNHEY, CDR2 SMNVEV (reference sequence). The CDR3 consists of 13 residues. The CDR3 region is CASSAGIWYGYTF. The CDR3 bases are TGTGCCAGCAGTGCAGGGATCTGGTATGGCTACACCTTC.

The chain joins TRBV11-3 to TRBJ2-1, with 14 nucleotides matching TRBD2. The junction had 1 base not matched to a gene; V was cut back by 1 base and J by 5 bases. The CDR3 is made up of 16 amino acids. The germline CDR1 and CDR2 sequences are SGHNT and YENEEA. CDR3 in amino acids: CASSLAGLAGDNEQFF. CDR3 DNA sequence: TGTGCCAGCAGCTTAGCGGGACTAGCGGGAGACAATGAGCAGTTCTTC.

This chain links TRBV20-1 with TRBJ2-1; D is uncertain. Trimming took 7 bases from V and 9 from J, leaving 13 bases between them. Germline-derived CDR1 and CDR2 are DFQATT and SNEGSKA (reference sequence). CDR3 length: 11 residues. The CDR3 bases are TGCAGTGGAATAGTGGTGAGTGAGCAGTTCTTC. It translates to CSGIVVSEQFF.

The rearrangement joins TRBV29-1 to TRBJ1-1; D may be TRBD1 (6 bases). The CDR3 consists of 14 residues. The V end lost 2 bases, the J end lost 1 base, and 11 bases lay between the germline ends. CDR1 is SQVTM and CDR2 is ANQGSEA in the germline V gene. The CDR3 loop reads CSVELQGGNTEAFF. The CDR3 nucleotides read TGCAGCGTTGAACTACAGGGTGGGAACACTGAAGCTTTCTTT.

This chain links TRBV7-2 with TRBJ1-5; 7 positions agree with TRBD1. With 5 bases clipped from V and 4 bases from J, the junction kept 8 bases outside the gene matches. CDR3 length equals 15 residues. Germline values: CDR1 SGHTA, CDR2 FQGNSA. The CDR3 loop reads CASSPVQGPNQPQHF. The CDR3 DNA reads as TGTGCCAGCAGCCCAGTACAGGGGCCGAATCAGCCCCAGCATTTT.